The next 2 T cell receptor beta chains were all read from a single sample in a study of T-cell reconstitution after alpha-beta-depleted transplantation in children. Unique molecular identifiers tagged the TCRbeta library. TCRdb ran MiXCR on the PCR reads and lists one entry per CDR3 protein. The sample gives 85,000 to 120,000 distinct CDR3 sequences, about 5.6% of which show up once; around 5.6% is in the top ten. This specimen was PBMCs, mostly from graft donor cells, taken 60 days after TCRalphabeta/CD19-depleted stem cell transplant. The receptors were gathered from a female patient between 2 and 10 years old who had a stem cell transplant for Fanconi anemia, so the T cells may come from the graft donor.

This clonotype was found a few times. CDR3 sequence: CASSTSGKATDTQYF. In nucleotides, the CDR3 is TGTGCCAGCAGTACTAGCGGGAAAGCCACAGATACGCAGTATTTT. The chain is built from TRBV6-4 and TRBJ2-3; 10 bases line up with TRBD2. There are 15 residues in the CDR3. The V and J ends lost 5 bases and 2 bases, in that order; junction bases with no gene match: 4. Germline lookup yields CDR1 MRHNA and CDR2 SNTAGT.

This clonotype was recorded at least ten times. This chain links TRBV12-3 or TRBV12-4 with TRBJ1-1; a weak D match, TRBD1 (5 bases). CDR3 length: 13 amino acids. With 2 bases removed from V and 10 bases from J, the gap between germline ends came to 14 bases. CDR3 in DNA: TGTGCCAGCAGTTTACTTGGCGGGGCGCCAGCTTTCTTT. Its protein product is CASSLLGGAPAFF.